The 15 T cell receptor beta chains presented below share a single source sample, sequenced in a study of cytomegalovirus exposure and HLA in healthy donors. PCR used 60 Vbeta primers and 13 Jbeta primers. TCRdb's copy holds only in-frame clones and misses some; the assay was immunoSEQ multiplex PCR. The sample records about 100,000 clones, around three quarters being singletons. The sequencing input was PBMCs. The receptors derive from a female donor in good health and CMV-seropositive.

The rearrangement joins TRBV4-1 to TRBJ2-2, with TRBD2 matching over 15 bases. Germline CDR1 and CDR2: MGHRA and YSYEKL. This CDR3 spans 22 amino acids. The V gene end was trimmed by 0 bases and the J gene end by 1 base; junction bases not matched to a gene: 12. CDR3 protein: CASSQDPGLAGGRSKNTGELFF. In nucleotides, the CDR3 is TGCGCCAGCAGCCAAGACCCGGGACTAGCGGGGGGCCGTAGTAAGAACACCGGGGAGCTGTTTTTT.

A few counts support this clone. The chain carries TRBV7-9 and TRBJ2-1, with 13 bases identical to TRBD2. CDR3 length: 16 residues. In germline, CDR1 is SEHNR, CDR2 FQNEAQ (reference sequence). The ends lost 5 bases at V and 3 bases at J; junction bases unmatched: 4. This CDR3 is CASSPRTSGSYNEQFF. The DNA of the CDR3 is TGTGCCAGCAGCCCCCGGACTAGCGGGAGCTACAATGAGCAGTTCTTC.

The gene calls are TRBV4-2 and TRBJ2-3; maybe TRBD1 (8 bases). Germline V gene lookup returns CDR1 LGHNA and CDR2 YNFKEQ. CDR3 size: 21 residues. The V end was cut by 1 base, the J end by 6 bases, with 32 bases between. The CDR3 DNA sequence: TGTGCCAGCAGCCAAGTTGCGTGGACAGGGAGGGCAGCGGGACACTCGGATACGCAGTATTTT. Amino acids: CASSQVAWTGRAAGHSDTQYF.

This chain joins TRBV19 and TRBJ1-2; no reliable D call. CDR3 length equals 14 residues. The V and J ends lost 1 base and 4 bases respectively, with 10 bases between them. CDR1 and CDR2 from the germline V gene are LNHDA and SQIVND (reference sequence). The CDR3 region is CASSIGTTSYGYTF. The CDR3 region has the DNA TGTGCCAGTAGTATAGGGACCACTAGCTATGGCTACACCTTC.

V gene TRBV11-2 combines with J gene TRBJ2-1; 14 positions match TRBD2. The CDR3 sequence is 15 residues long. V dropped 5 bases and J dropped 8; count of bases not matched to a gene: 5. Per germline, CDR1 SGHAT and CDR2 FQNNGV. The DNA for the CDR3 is TGTGCCAGCAGCGTGGGACTAGCGGGGGTGGATGAGCAGTTCTTC. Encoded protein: CASSVGLAGVDEQFF.

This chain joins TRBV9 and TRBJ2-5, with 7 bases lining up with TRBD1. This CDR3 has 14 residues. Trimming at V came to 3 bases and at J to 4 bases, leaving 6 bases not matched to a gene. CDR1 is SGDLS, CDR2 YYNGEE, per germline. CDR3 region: CASSENRGPETQYF. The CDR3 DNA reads TGTGCCAGCAGCGAAAACAGGGGACCAGAGACCCAGTACTTC.

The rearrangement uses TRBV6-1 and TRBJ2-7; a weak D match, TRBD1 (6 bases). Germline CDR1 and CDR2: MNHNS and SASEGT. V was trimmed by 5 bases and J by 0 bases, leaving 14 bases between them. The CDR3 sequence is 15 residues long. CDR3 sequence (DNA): TGTGCCAGCAGTTTGGGACATCTCCCCTCCTACGAGCAGTACTTC. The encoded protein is CASSLGHLPSYEQYF.

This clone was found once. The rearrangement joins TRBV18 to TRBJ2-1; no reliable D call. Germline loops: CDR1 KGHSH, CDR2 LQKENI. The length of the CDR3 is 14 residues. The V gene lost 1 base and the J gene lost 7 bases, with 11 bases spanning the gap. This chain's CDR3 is CASSPRADKNEQFF. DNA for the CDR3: TGTGCCAGCTCACCACGGGCAGACAAGAATGAGCAGTTCTTC.

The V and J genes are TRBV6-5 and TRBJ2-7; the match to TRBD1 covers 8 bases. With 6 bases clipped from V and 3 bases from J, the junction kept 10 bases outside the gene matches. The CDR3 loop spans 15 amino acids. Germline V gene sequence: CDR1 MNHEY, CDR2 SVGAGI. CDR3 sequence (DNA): TGTGCCAGCAGAGGGACAGGAAAGGTCCACTACGAGCAGTACTTC. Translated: CASRGTGKVHYEQYF.

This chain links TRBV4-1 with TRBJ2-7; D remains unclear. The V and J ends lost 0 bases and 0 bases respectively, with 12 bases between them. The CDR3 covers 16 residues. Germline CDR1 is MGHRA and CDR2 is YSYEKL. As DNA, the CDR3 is TGCGCCAGCAGCCAAGAGTTCACAATAAACTCCTACGAGCAGTACTTC. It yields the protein CASSQEFTINSYEQYF.

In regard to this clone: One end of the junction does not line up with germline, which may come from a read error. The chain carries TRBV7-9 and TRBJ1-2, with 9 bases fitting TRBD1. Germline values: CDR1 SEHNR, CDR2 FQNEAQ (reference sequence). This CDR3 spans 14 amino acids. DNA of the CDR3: TGTTCCAGCAGCTTCGACAGGGGGTCGGAAGGCTACACCTTC. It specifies CSSSFDRGSEGYTF.

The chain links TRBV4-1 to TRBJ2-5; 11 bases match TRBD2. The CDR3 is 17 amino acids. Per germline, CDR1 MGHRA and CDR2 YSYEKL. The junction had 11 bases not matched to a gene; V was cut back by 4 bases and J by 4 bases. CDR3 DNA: TGCGCCAGCAGCCTCGGAAGTAGCGGGGGGGGTGGAGAGACCCAGTACTTC. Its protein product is CASSLGSSGGGGETQYF.

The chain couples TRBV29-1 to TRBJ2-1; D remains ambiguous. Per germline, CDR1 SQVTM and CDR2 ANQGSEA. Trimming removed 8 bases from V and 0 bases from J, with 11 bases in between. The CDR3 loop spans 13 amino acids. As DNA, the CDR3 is TGCAGCTATGGGCAGAGCTCCTACAATGAGCAGTTCTTC. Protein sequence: CSYGQSSYNEQFF.

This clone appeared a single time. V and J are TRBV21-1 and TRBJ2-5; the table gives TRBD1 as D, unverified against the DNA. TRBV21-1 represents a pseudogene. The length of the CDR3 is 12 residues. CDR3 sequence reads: CASSKGGKTQYF. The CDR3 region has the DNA TGTGCCAGCAGCAAAGGGGGCAAGACCCAGTACTTC.

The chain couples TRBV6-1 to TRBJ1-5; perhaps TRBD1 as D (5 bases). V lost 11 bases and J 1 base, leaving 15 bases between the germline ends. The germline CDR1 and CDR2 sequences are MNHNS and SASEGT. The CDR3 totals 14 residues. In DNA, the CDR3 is TGTGCCCACCGGGGTGGGGGGAGCAATCAGCCCCAGCATTTT. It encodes CAHRGGGSNQPQHF.